This TCR beta chain was sequenced in a study of regulatory T cells in long-lasting Graves disease. HTBI primers from iRepertoire and Arm-PCR of CDR3 regions yielded the TCR beta libraries. TCRdb redid the calling of the multiplex PCR reads with MiXCR, one entry per CDR3 protein. The sample shows a few hundred thousand distinct CDR3 sequences, roughly 13% of them seen only once. This clonotype was counted between two and nine times. Germline V gene sequence: CDR1 MGHDK, CDR2 SYGVNS. The V gene lost 6 bases and the J gene lost 5 bases, with 19 bases spanning the gap. The CDR3 consists of 15 residues. Time point indicated: newly diagnosed GD, antithyroid drugs for less than 3 months. Extracted PBMC RNA gave rise to the TCR library. The sample was also linked to a second study, of T cells in Graves' hyperthyroidism and ophthalmopathy. That paper adds: HTBI primers drove first-round RT-PCR of the TCR CDR3. The authors' 13 V-J model separated ophthalmopathy from stable hyperthyroidism. Before onset, by a median of approximately 5.9 months, the model predicted ophthalmopathy.

The sample here was peripheral blood mononuclear cells (PBMCs), taken at new diagnosis, from a patient treated with antithyroid drugs. The TCR originated in a man between 25 and 39 years old with Graves disease. The chain employs TRBV25-1 and TRBJ1-1; TRBD1 might be the D (5 bases). Here the CDR3 DNA reads TGTGCCAGCAGCCTGTTAGACAGTCGGGGGACTGAAGCTTTCTTT. Encoded protein: CASSLLDSRGTEAFF.